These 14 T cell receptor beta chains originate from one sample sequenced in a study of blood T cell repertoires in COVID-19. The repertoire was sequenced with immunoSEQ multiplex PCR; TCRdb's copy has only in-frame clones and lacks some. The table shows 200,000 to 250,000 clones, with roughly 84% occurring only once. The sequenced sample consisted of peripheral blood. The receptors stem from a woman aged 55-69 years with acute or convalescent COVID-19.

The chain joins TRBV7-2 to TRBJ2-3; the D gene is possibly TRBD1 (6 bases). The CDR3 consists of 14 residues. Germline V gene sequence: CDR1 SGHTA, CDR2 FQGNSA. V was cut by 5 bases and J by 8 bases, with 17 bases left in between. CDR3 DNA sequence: TGTGCCAGCAGCCTAAAGGAGAAAGGGGGTACGCAGTATTTT. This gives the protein CASSLKEKGGTQYF.

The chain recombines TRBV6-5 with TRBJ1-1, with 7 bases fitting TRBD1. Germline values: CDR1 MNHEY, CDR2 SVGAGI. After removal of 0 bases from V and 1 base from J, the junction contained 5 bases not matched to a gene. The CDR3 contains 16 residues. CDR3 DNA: TGTGCCAGCAGTTACTCAAACACAGGGGAGAACACTGAAGCTTTCTTT. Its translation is CASSYSNTGENTEAFF.

The CDR3 reads CASSLFQTLSTDTQYF. DNA for the CDR3: TGTGCCAGCAGCTTATTCCAGACACTTAGCACAGATACGCAGTATTTT. The rearrangement links TRBV7-3 to TRBJ2-3; D is ambiguous. The ends were cut back, 2 bases at V and 0 bases at J, with 12 bases in the middle. CDR1 and CDR2 (germline): SGHTA, FQGTGA. The CDR3 contains 16 residues.

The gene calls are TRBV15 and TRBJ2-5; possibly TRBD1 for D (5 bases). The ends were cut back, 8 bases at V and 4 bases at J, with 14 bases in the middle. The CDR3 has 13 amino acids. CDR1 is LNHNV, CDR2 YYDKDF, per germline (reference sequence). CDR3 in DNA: TGTGCCACCCGTAGCTGGGGCGGAGAGACCCAGTACTTC. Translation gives CATRSWGGETQYF.

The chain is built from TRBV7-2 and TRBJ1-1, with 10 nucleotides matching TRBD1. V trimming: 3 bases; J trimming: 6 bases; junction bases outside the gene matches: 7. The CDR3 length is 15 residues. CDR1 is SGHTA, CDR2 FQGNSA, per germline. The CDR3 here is CASSFVGQGLSEAFF. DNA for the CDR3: TGTGCCAGCAGCTTCGTGGGACAGGGGTTGTCTGAAGCTTTCTTT. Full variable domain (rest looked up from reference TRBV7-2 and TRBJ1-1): GAGVSQSPSNKVTEKGKDVELRCDPISGHTALYWYRQSLGQGLEFLIYFQGNSAPDKSGLPSDRFSAERTGGSVSTLTIQRTQQEDSAVYLCASSFVGQGLSEAFFGQGTRLTVV.

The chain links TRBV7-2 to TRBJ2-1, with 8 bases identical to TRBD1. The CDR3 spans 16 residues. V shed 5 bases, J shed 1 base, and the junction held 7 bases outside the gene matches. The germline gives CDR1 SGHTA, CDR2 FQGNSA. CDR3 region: CASSHLTGVSYNEQFF. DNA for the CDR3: TGTGCCAGCAGCCACCTGACAGGGGTTTCCTACAATGAGCAGTTCTTC.

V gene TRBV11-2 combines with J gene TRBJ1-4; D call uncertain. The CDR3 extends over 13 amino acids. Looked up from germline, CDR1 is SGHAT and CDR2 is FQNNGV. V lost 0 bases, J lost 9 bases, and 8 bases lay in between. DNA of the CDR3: TGTGCCAGCAGCTTAGACAGCGACCAAAAACTGTTTTTT. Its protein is CASSLDSDQKLFF. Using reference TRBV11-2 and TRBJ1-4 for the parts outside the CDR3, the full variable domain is EAGVAQSPRYKIIEKRQSVAFWCNPISGHATLYWYQQILGQGPKLLIQFQNNGVVDDSQLPKDRFSAERLKGVDSTLKIQPAKLEDSAVYLCASSLDSDQKLFFGSGTQLSVL.

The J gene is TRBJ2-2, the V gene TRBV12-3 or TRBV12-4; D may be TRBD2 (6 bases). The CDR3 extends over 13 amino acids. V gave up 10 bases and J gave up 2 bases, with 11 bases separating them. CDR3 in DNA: TGTGCCACCCAGACTAGAAACACCGGGGAGCTGTTTTTT. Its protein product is CATQTRNTGELFF.

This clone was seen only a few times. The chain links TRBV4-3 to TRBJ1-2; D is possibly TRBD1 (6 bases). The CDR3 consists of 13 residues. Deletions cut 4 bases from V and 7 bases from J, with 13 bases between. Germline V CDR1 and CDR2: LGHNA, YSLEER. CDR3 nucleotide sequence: TGCGCCAGCAGCCTAGAGGACAGAGGTGGCTACACCTTC. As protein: CASSLEDRGGYTF.

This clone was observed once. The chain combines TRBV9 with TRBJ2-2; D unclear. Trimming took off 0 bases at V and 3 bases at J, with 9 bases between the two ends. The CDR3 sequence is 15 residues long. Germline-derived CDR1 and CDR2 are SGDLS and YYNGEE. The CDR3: CASSVATGHTGELFF. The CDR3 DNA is TGTGCCAGCAGCGTAGCTACGGGTCACACCGGGGAGCTGTTTTTT.

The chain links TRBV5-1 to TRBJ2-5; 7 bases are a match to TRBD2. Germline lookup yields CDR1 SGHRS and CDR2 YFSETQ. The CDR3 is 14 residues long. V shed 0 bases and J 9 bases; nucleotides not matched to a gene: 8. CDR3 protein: CASSLDPAGLAQYF. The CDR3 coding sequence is TGCGCCAGCAGCTTGGATCCAGCGGGGTTGGCCCAGTACTTC.

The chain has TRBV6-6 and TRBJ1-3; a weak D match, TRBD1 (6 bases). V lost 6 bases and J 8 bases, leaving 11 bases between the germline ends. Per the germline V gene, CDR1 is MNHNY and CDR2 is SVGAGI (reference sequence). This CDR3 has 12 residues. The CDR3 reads CASRQTGDTIYF. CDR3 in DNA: TGTGCCAGCAGGCAGACAGGAGACACCATATATTTT.

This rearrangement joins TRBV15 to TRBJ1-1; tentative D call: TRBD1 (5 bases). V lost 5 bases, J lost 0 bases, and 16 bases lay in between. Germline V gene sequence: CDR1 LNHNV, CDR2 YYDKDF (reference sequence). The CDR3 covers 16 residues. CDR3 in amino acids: CATSRHGGSMNTEAFF. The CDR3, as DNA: TGTGCCACCAGCCGTCACGGGGGGTCGATGAACACTGAAGCTTTCTTT. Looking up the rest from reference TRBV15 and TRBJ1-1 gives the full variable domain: DAMVIQNPRYQVTQFGKPVTLSCSQTLNHNVMYWYQQKSSQAPKLLFHYYDKDFNNEADTPDNFQSRRPNTSFCFLDIRSPGLGDTAMYLCATSRHGGSMNTEAFFGQGTRLTVV.

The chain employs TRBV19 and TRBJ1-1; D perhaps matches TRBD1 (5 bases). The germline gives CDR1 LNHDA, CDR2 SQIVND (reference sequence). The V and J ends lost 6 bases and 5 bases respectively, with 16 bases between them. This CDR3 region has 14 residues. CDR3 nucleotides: TGTGCCAGTAGCACGGGCCCCGGGGGGACTGAAGCTTTCTTT. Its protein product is CASSTGPGGTEAFF. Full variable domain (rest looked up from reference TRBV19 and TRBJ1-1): DGGITQSPKYLFRKEGQNVTLSCEQNLNHDAMYWYRQDPGQGLRLIYYSQIVNDFQKGDIAEGYSVSREKKESFPLTVTSAQKNPTAFYLCASSTGPGGTEAFFGQGTRLTVV.